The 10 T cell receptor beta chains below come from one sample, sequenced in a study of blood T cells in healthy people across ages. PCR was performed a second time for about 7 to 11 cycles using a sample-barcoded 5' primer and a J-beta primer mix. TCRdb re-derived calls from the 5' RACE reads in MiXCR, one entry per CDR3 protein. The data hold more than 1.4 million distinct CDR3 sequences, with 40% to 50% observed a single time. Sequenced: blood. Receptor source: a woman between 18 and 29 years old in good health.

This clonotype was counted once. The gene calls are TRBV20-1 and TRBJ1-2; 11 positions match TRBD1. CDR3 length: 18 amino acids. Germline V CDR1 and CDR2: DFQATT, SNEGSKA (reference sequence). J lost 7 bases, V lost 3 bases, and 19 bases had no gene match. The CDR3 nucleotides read TGCAGTGCTAGGATCTATCTGGGGACAGGGGGGGACTATCGTGGCTACACCTTC. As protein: CSARIYLGTGGDYRGYTF.

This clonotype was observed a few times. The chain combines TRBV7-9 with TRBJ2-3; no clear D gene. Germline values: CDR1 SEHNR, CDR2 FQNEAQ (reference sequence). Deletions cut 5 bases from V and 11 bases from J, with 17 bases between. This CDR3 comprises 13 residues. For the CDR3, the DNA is TGTGCCAGCAGCCCCCCCGCGGTCTGTTGGCAGTATTTT. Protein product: CASSPPAVCWQYF.

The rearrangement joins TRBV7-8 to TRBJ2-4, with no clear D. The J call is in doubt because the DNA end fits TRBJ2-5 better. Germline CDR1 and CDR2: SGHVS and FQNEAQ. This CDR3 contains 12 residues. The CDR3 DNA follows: TGTGCCAGCAGCACCGGGTTAGAGACCCAGTACTTC. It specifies CASSTGLETQYF.

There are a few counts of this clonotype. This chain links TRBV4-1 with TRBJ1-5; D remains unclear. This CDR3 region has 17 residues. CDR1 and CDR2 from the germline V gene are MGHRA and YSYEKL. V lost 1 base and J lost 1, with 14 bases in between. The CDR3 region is CASSQGEGSASNQPQHF. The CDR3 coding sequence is TGCGCCAGCAGCCAAGGGGAGGGTTCAGCGAGCAATCAGCCCCAGCATTTT.

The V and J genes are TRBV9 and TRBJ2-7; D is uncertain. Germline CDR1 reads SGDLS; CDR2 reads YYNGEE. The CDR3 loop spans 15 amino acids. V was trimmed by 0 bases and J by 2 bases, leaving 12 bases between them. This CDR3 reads CASSVGGWNPYEQYF. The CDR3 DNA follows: TGTGCCAGCAGCGTAGGGGGTTGGAATCCCTACGAGCAGTACTTC. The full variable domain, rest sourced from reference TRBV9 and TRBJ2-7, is DSGVTQTPKHLITATGQRVTLRCSPRSGDLSVYWYQQSLDQGLQFLIQYYNGEERAKGNILERFSAQQFPDLHSELNLSSLELGDSALYFCASSVGGWNPYEQYFGPGTRLTVT.

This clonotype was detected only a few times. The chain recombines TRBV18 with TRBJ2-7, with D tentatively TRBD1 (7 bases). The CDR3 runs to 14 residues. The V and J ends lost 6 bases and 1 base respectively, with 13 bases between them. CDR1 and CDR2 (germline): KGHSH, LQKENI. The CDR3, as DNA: TGTGCCAGCTCCCAGACAGGGAGGTCCTACGAGCAGTACTTC. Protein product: CASSQTGRSYEQYF.

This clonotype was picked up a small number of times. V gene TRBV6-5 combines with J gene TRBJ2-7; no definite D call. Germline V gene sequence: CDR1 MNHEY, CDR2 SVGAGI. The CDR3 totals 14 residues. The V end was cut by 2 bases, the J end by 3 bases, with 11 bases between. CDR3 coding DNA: TGTGCCAGCAGTTACAGGGTAGCCCACTACGAGCAGTACTTC. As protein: CASSYRVAHYEQYF.

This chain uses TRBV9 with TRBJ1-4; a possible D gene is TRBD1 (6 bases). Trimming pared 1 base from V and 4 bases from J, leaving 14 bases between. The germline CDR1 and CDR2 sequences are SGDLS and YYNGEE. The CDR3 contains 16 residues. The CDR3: CASSVSPTGYNEKLFF. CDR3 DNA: TGTGCCAGCAGCGTAAGCCCGACAGGCTATAATGAAAAACTGTTTTTT.

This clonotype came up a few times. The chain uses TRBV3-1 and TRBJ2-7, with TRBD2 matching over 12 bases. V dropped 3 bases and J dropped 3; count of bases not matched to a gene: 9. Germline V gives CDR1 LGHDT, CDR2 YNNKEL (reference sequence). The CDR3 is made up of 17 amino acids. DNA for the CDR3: TGTGCCAGCAGCCAGAACGGACTAGCGGGGCCAAACTACGAGCAGTACTTC. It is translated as CASSQNGLAGPNYEQYF.

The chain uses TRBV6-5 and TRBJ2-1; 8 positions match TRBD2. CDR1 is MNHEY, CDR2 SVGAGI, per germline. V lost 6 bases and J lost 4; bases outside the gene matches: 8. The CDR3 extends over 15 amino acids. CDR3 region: CASSATSGPYNEQFF. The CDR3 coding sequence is TGTGCCAGCAGCGCTACTAGCGGCCCATACAATGAGCAGTTCTTC.